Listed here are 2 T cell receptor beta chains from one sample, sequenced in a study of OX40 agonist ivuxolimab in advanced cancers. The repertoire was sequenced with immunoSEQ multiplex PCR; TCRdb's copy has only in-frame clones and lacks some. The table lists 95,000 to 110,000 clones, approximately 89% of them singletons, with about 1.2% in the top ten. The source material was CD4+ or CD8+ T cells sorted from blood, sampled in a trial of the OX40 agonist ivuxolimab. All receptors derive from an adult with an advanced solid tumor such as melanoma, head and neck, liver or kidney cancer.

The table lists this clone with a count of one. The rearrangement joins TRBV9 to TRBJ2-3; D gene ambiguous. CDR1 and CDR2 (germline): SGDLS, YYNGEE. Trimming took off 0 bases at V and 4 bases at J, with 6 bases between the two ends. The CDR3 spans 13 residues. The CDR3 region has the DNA TGTGCCAGCAGCGTAGAGAATCCAGATACGCAGTATTTT. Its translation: CASSVENPDTQYF.

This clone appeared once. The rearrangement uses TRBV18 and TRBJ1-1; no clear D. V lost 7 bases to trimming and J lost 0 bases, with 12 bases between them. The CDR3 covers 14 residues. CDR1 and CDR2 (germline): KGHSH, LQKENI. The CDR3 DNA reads TGTGCCAGCTGCGGAACGGATTTGAACACTGAAGCTTTCTTT. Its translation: CASCGTDLNTEAFF.